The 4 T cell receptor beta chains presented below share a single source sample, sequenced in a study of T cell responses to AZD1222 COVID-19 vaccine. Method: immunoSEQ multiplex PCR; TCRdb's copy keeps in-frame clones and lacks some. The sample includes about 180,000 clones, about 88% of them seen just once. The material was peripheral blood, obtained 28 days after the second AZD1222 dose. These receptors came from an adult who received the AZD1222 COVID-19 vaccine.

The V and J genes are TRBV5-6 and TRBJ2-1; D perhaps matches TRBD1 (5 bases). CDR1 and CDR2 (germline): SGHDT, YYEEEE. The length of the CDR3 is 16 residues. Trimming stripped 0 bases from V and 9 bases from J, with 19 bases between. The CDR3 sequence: CASSLGRRDSSTEQFF. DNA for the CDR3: TGTGCCAGCAGCTTGGGAAGGAGAGACAGTTCAACTGAGCAGTTCTTC.

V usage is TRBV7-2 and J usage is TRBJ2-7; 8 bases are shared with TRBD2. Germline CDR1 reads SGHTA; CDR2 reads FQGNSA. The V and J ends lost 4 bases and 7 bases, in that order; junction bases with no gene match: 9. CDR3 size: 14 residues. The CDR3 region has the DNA TGTGCCAGCAGCTCACCGGGACCGGGGGGGGAGCAGTACTTC. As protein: CASSSPGPGGEQYF. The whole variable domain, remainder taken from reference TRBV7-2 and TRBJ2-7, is GAGVSQSPSNKVTEKGKDVELRCDPISGHTALYWYRQSLGQGLEFLIYFQGNSAPDKSGLPSDRFSAERTGGSVSTLTIQRTQQEDSAVYLCASSSPGPGGEQYFGPGTRLTVT.

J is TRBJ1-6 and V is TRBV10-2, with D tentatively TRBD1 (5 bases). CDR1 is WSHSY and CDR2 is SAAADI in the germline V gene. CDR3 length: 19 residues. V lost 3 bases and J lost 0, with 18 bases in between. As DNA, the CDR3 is TGCGCCAGCAGTGAAAGTCAGGGCCGCTTTAGCTCCTATAATTCACCCCTCCACTTT. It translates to CASSESQGRFSSYNSPLHF.

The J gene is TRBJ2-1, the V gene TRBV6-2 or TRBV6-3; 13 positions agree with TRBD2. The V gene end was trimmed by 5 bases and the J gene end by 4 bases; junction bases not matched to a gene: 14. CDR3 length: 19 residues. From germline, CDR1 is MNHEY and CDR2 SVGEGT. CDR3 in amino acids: CASSQIPEGLAGMYNEQFF. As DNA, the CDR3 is TGTGCCAGCAGTCAAATCCCTGAGGGACTAGCGGGGATGTACAATGAGCAGTTCTTC.